These T cell receptor beta chains were read from a single sample in a study of blood T cell repertoires in COVID-19. The protocol was immunoSEQ multiplex PCR, while the TCRdb copy is restricted to in-frame clones and leaves out a portion. The repertoire holds some 150,000 clones, with approximately 84% as singletons. Sequencing input: peripheral blood. These receptors were taken from a man in his forties with acute or convalescent COVID-19. CDR3s include the opening cysteine and the closing phenylalanine or tryptophan. Each record gives: clone size, D gene, J gene, V gene, CDR3 DNA, CDR3 protein. The D gene is left open where the match is weak. Part of the rows lack a size; the others show once, few, many or a class for expanded clones.

clone size: .
D gene: TRBD1
J gene: TRBJ2-5
V gene: TRBV2
CDR3 DNA: TGTGCCAGCAGCCGCAAACAGGGGGGACAAGAGACCCAGTACTTC
CDR3 protein: CASSRKQGGQETQYF

clone size: .
D gene: .
J gene: TRBJ2-7
V gene: TRBV5-6
CDR3 DNA: TGTGCCAGCAGCCCCGACGGCGGGTCCGAAGTAGGGCAGTACTTC
CDR3 protein: CASSPDGGSEVGQYF

clone size: .
D gene: TRBD1
J gene: TRBJ2-6
V gene: TRBV19
CDR3 DNA: TGTGCCAGTAGTACCGGACAGGCGGGCTCTGGGGCCAACGTCCTGACTTTC
CDR3 protein: CASSTGQAGSGANVLTF

clone size: .
D gene: .
J gene: TRBJ1-2
V gene: TRBV6-5
CDR3 DNA: TGTGCCAGCAGGCCGGGAGACTATGGCTACACCTTC
CDR3 protein: CASRPGDYGYTF

clone size: .
D gene: TRBD1
J gene: TRBJ2-3
V gene: TRBV27
CDR3 DNA: TGTGCCAGCACTCCGACAGGGCCCGGAGATACGCAGTATTTT
CDR3 protein: CASTPTGPGDTQYF

clone size: .
D gene: TRBD1
J gene: TRBJ2-7
V gene: TRBV7-9
CDR3 DNA: TGTGCCAGCAGCCAGGACAGGGGGCAAGAGCAGTACTTC
CDR3 protein: CASSQDRGQEQYF

clone size: .
D gene: TRBD1
J gene: TRBJ2-7
V gene: TRBV7-9
CDR3 DNA: TGTGCCAGCAGCTTCGGGACAGGGGGAATGGAGTACTTC
CDR3 protein: CASSFGTGGMEYF

clone size: few
D gene: TRBD1
J gene: TRBJ1-1
V gene: TRBV6-4
CDR3 DNA: TGTGCCAGCAGTGACCTGACCCCTTCCAGGGGGAAAAACACTGAAGCTTTCTTT
CDR3 protein: CASSDLTPSRGKNTEAFF

clone size: once
D gene: .
J gene: TRBJ1-1
V gene: TRBV7-9
CDR3 DNA: TGTGCCAGCAGCTTTGGGATTGGACGGGACTCCCTGAAGGACACTGAAGCTTTCTTT
CDR3 protein: CASSFGIGRDSLKDTEAFF

clone size: .
D gene: TRBD1
J gene: TRBJ1-1
V gene: TRBV5-5
CDR3 DNA: TGTGCCAGCAGCCCAGAGGACAGGGTCACTGAAGCTTTCTTT
CDR3 protein: CASSPEDRVTEAFF

clone size: .
D gene: TRBD1
J gene: TRBJ1-1
V gene: TRBV6-5
CDR3 DNA: TGTGCCAGCAGTCCTTCGACAGGGCGGACCACTGAAGCTTTCTTT
CDR3 protein: CASSPSTGRTTEAFF

clone size: .
D gene: TRBD1
J gene: TRBJ2-1
V gene: TRBV27
CDR3 DNA: TGTGCCAGCAGTTCCGGGACAGGACAATACAATGAGCAGTTCTTC
CDR3 protein: CASSSGTGQYNEQFF

clone size: .
D gene: .
J gene: TRBJ2-1
V gene: TRBV19
CDR3 DNA: TGTGCCAGCAATAGAGGGGGGGGCTCCTACAATGAGCAGTTCTTC
CDR3 protein: CASNRGGGSYNEQFF

clone size: .
D gene: .
J gene: TRBJ1-1
V gene: TRBV29-1
CDR3 DNA: TGCAGCGTTGAAGATCAGAGGGAACTGAACACTGAAGCTTTCTTT
CDR3 protein: CSVEDQRELNTEAFF

clone size: .
D gene: .
J gene: TRBJ2-5
V gene: TRBV5-4
CDR3 DNA: TGTGCCAGCAGCTCCTCTGGTAACTCCGAGACCCAGTACTTC
CDR3 protein: CASSSSGNSETQYF

clone size: .
D gene: TRBD2
J gene: TRBJ2-1
V gene: TRBV9
CDR3 DNA: TGTGCCAGCAGCGGAGAGACTAGCGGGGGGGCCGTTGAGCAGTTCTTC
CDR3 protein: CASSGETSGGAVEQFF

clone size: .
D gene: .
J gene: TRBJ1-1
V gene: TRBV28
CDR3 DNA: TGTGCCAGCAGTTGGGGGGGAGGGGCGATGACTGAAGCTTTCTTT
CDR3 protein: CASSWGGGAMTEAFF

clone size: .
D gene: TRBD2
J gene: TRBJ2-1
V gene: TRBV24-1
CDR3 DNA: TGTGCCACCAGTGATTCGGGACTAGCGGGGGCGTTCTCCTACAATGAGCAGTTCTTC
CDR3 protein: CATSDSGLAGAFSYNEQFF

clone size: .
D gene: TRBD1
J gene: TRBJ1-2
V gene: TRBV7-2
CDR3 DNA: TGTGCCAGCAGCCCGCGCACCGGGACAGGGATCGAGGGCTACACCTTC
CDR3 protein: CASSPRTGTGIEGYTF

clone size: .
D gene: TRBD1
J gene: TRBJ2-7
V gene: TRBV11-2
CDR3 DNA: TGTGCCAGCAGCGAATGGGACAGGTCCTACGAGCAGTACTTC
CDR3 protein: CASSEWDRSYEQYF

clone size: .
D gene: .
J gene: TRBJ1-2
V gene: TRBV29-1
CDR3 DNA: TGCAGCGTTGTAGAAGGATCAGGCTATGGCTACACCTTC
CDR3 protein: CSVVEGSGYGYTF

clone size: .
D gene: .
J gene: TRBJ1-3
V gene: TRBV6-2/TRBV6-3
CDR3 DNA: TGTGCCAGCAGTTACCTCGGTACTGGAAACACCATATATTTT
CDR3 protein: CASSYLGTGNTIYF

clone size: .
D gene: .
J gene: TRBJ1-3
V gene: TRBV12-3/TRBV12-4
CDR3 DNA: TGTGCCAGCAGTCCCCCGCGACGAGGAGCCATATATTTT
CDR3 protein: CASSPPRRGAIYF

clone size: .
D gene: .
J gene: TRBJ1-1
V gene: TRBV5-4
CDR3 DNA: TGTGCCAGCAGCTTGTCACCAGGGGAACCAATGAACACTGAAGCTTTCTTT
CDR3 protein: CASSLSPGEPMNTEAFF

clone size: .
D gene: .
J gene: TRBJ1-4
V gene: TRBV7-9
CDR3 DNA: TGTGCCAGCAGCTCGCAGGAGGGGAATGAAAAACTGTTTTTT
CDR3 protein: CASSSQEGNEKLFF

clone size: .
D gene: .
J gene: TRBJ1-2
V gene: TRBV5-6
CDR3 DNA: TGTGCCAGCAGACCACAGGGAGCTAACTATGGCTACACCTTC
CDR3 protein: CASRPQGANYGYTF

clone size: .
D gene: TRBD1
J gene: TRBJ1-4
V gene: TRBV5-1
CDR3 DNA: TGCGCCAGCACCTTGGGAGGGGGCAGGCGTAATGAAAAACTGTTTTTT
CDR3 protein: CASTLGGGRRNEKLFF

clone size: .
D gene: TRBD2
J gene: TRBJ2-2
V gene: TRBV28
CDR3 DNA: TGTGCCAGCAGTTTTTCCATGAGCGGGGGCTCGAACACCGGGGAGCTGTTTTTT
CDR3 protein: CASSFSMSGGSNTGELFF

clone size: .
D gene: TRBD1
J gene: TRBJ2-4
V gene: TRBV24-1
CDR3 DNA: TGTGCCACCAGTGACCCCGGGACAGGGGGCGCCGGCAAAAACATTCAGTACTTC
CDR3 protein: CATSDPGTGGAGKNIQYF

clone size: .
D gene: TRBD1
J gene: TRBJ2-5
V gene: TRBV5-1
CDR3 DNA: TGCGCCAGCAGCTCAGGAATCCAGGGGGCTGTGGAGACCCAGTACTTC
CDR3 protein: CASSSGIQGAVETQYF

clone size: once
D gene: TRBD1
J gene: TRBJ1-1
V gene: TRBV19
CDR3 DNA: TGTGCCAGTAGTATGAGGACAGGGTCCACTGAAGCTTTCTTT
CDR3 protein: CASSMRTGSTEAFF